Each of the 15 T cell receptor beta chains below was sequenced from the same sample in a study of T-cell memory formation after mild COVID-19. TCRdb ran MiXCR on the 5' RACE reads and lists one entry per CDR3 protein. In the table there are about 140,000 distinct CDR3 sequences, under 7% of which are singletons. The sequenced sample was PBMCs or a T cell subset sorted from them (not recorded which). All receptors derive from an adult woman who had mild COVID-19 (a few samples of this study predate the infection). Cell type and time point are not known.

This clonotype was observed many times. In DNA form, the CDR3 reads TGTGCCACCAGCAGAGTTGTGGGACAGGGCGACTACGAGCAGTACTTC. This sequence encodes CATSRVVGQGDYEQYF. V is TRBV15 and J is TRBJ2-7; 9 bases match TRBD1. Per germline, CDR1 LNHNV and CDR2 YYDKDF (reference sequence). The CDR3 is 16 residues long. The trim removed 1 base at V and 3 bases at J, leaving 7 bases unmatched.

This chain connects TRBV7-9 to TRBJ2-7, with D unresolved. Looked up from germline, CDR1 is SEHNR and CDR2 is FQNEAQ (reference sequence). The V gene lost 3 bases and the J gene lost 2 bases, with 5 bases spanning the gap. The CDR3 totals 12 residues. The CDR3 spells CASSFSAYEQYF. The CDR3 region has the DNA TGTGCCAGCAGCTTTTCAGCCTACGAGCAGTACTTC.

The chain employs TRBV6-1 and TRBJ2-7; 11 bases match TRBD1. Germline assignment: CDR1 MNHNS and CDR2 SASEGT. V lost 7 bases to trimming and J lost 4 bases; unmatched junction nucleotides: 9. The CDR3 spans 15 residues. CDR3 DNA: TGTGCCAGCAACTACGTAGGACAGGGGGCGTACGAGCAGTACTTC. Translating it yields CASNYVGQGAYEQYF.

This clonotype was found a few times. The V gene is TRBV12-3 or TRBV12-4, the J gene TRBJ2-6; D gene uncertain. V was trimmed by 8 bases and J by 1 base, leaving 9 bases between them. The CDR3 runs to 14 residues. The CDR3, as DNA: TGTGCCAGCGGGTTATGGTCTGGGGCCAACGTCCTGACTTTC. Translating gives CASGLWSGANVLTF.

The V and J genes are TRBV5-4 and TRBJ2-5, with D uncertain. Trimming took off 1 base at V and 2 bases at J, with 6 bases between the two ends. CDR1 and CDR2 from the germline V gene are SGHNT and YYREEE (reference sequence). This CDR3 has 13 residues. The CDR3 DNA reads as TGTGCCAGCAGCTTGTACAGTCAAGAGACCCAGTACTTC. This gives the protein CASSLYSQETQYF.

Many counts were recorded for this clonotype. CDR3 amino acids: CASSQDRADYGYTF. The CDR3 bases are TGCGCCAGCAGCCAGGACAGGGCGGACTATGGCTACACCTTC. J is TRBJ1-2 and V is TRBV5-1, with 8 bases aligning to TRBD1. The CDR3 covers 14 residues. The germline gives CDR1 SGHRS, CDR2 YFSETQ. The V gene end was trimmed by 4 bases and the J gene end by 3 bases; junction bases not matched to a gene: 5.

The rearrangement links TRBV6-5 to TRBJ1-5, with D unresolved. Germline V gene lookup returns CDR1 MNHEY and CDR2 SVGAGI. CDR3 size: 12 residues. The V end lost 4 bases, the J end lost 6 bases, and 7 bases lay between the germline ends. The CDR3 reads CASSSIGQPQHF. The CDR3 DNA reads as TGTGCCAGCAGTTCCATCGGTCAGCCCCAGCATTTT.

This clonotype was recorded many times. This sequence joins TRBV7-2 and TRBJ2-5; weak D call: TRBD1 (6 bases). The CDR3 runs to 14 residues. CDR1 and CDR2 (germline): SGHTA, FQGNSA. Trimming removed 0 bases at V and 2 bases at J, with 7 bases between. As DNA, the CDR3 is TGTGCCAGCAGCTTAGCGAGGGGGCAAGAGACCCAGTACTTC. Translating it yields CASSLARGQETQYF.

V usage is TRBV12-3 or TRBV12-4 and J usage is TRBJ1-1; TRBD1 matches at 7 bases. J lost 2 bases, V lost 5 bases, and 8 bases had no gene match. The length of the CDR3 is 15 residues. The CDR3 region is CASSRRGGTNTEAFF. The CDR3 nucleotides are TGTGCCAGCAGTCGCAGGGGGGGGACAAACACTGAAGCTTTCTTT.

At least ten counts were recorded for this clonotype. J is TRBJ1-2 and V is TRBV20-1; D is perhaps TRBD1 (5 bases). CDR1 is DFQATT and CDR2 is SNEGSKA in the germline V gene (reference sequence). The CDR3 runs to 12 residues. The V gene lost 5 bases and the J gene lost 6 bases, with 13 bases spanning the gap. CDR3 amino acids: CSAAAGDHGYTF. The DNA for the CDR3 is TGCAGTGCTGCCGCGGGGGACCATGGCTACACCTTC.

In this sample, this clonotype turned up a few times. The CDR3: CASSQHGVTEAFF. CDR3 coding DNA: TGTGCCAGCAGCCAACACGGCGTCACTGAAGCTTTCTTT. The genes are TRBV3-1 and TRBJ1-1, with no clear D. Germline V gives CDR1 LGHDT, CDR2 YNNKEL (reference sequence). The CDR3 length is 13 residues. V was clipped by 2 bases and J by 4 bases, with 8 bases between them.

In its sample, this clonotype was seen many times. The rearrangement joins TRBV20-1 to TRBJ1-1; D may be TRBD1 (6 bases). The V end was cut by 2 bases, the J end by 5 bases, with 15 bases between. Germline values: CDR1 DFQATT, CDR2 SNEGSKA (reference sequence). This CDR3 region has 14 residues. Written as DNA, the CDR3 is TGCAGTGCTAGAAGTAGGGGGAGGGGGACTGAAGCTTTCTTT. Protein: CSARSRGRGTEAFF.

This clonotype was seen repeatedly, ten times or more. This chain connects TRBV5-1 to TRBJ2-2, with unresolved D. V lost 4 bases and J 6 bases, leaving 16 bases between the germline ends. Germline V gene lookup returns CDR1 SGHRS and CDR2 YFSETQ. This CDR3 comprises 15 residues. CDR3 sequence (DNA): TGCGCCAGCAGCCCCACGCTGCTAGTGTCCGGGGAGCTGTTTTTT. Translated, it gives CASSPTLLVSGELFF.

This clonotype was seen many times. The genes are TRBV5-1 and TRBJ1-4, with a weak D call TRBD1 (6 bases). Deletions cut 0 bases from V and 7 bases from J, with 16 bases between. The CDR3 spans 16 residues. Germline loops: CDR1 SGHRS, CDR2 YFSETQ. The CDR3 is CASSLDAGDWGEKLFF. The DNA of the CDR3 is TGCGCCAGCAGCTTGGATGCAGGGGATTGGGGTGAAAAACTGTTTTTT.

The chain combines TRBV5-1 with TRBJ2-5, with TRBD2 matching over 7 bases. The CDR3 consists of 15 residues. V trimming: 4 bases; J trimming: 3 bases; junction bases outside the gene matches: 9. The germline gives CDR1 SGHRS, CDR2 YFSETQ. The CDR3: CASSNPGLSKETQYF. CDR3 DNA sequence: TGCGCCAGCAGCAACCCGGGACTATCCAAAGAGACCCAGTACTTC.